This entry features one T cell receptor beta chain sequence. At least ten counts were recorded for this clonotype. Its antigen is currently not known. Per-base qualities were not stored, and no clone one base away is much larger. This sample was included in a study of CD8 T cells in ankylosing spondylitis (dated by TCRdb to about 2017). For the wider study: T cell receptor beta repertoires were profiled in healthy donors and ankylosing spondylitis patients so that disease-linked TCR variants could be found. In total, the full study cohort was made up of roughly 110 healthy donors and 25 to 30 ankylosing spondylitis patients. Peripheral blood was sampled, and synovial fluid was additionally collected from ankylosing spondylitis patients.

The sequencer was an Illumina HiSeq 2500. Quantitative 5'-RACE with molecular barcodes was used to prepare TCR beta libraries. In the original analysis: A new computational method, built on a probabilistic model of VDJ rearrangement, was used to identify disease-linked TCR variants. TCRdb trimmed public reads at Q25 via fastp, called clones via MiXCR and kept in-frame beta chains. Each entry is one CDR3 protein sequence, shown with its most common DNA and genes. The V and J calls reflect TCRdb's pipeline rather than the authors' work. Recorded for this sample are around 29,000 distinct CDR3 sequences; roughly 5.3% of them occurred a single time. Around 1.8% of the sample lies in the top ten. Results and caveats for the whole study, not just this receptor: According to the report, matched synovial fluid samples from ankylosing spondylitis patients were significantly enriched for the disease-linked clones. Some motif variants had previously been reported in the synovial fluid and blood of reactive arthritis patients, which suggests shared mechanisms of disease initiation. A TCR beta motif of 8 or 9 highly homologous amino acid variants appeared characteristic of blood from ankylosing spondylitis patients. The disease-linked clones had a CD8+ phenotype and were found at relatively low frequencies in peripheral blood.

V lost 0 bases and J lost 5 bases; the stretch between them is 11 bases long. The CDR3 starts with the cysteine, ends with the phenylalanine, and has 14 residues. Just CDR3 DNA is preserved here, 42 bases in frame from base 1. From the germline V gene, CDR1 is SGDLS and CDR2 is YYNGEE. Recombination linked TRBV9 to TRBJ2-5; a confident D gene designation cannot be given. Input material: blood, either unsorted or a sorted T cell fraction (not recorded which). The sequence was collected from a female donor with ankylosing spondylitis or in good health (not recorded which). The CDR3 is CASSVGVAAETQYF. The nucleotide sequence is given as TGTGCCAGCAGCGTAGGTGTGGCCGCCGAGACCCAGTACTTC.